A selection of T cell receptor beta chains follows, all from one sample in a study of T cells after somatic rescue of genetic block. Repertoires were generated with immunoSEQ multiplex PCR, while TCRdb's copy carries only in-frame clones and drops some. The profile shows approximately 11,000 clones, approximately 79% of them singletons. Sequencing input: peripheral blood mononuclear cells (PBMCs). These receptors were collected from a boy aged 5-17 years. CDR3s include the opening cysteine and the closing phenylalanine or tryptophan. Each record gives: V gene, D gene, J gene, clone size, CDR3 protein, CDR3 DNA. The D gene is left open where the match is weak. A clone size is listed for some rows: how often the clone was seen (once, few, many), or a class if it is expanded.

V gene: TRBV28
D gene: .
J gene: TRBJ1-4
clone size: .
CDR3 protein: CASSPPGPNEKLFF
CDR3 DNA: TGTGCCAGCAGCCCCCCGGGACCTAATGAAAAACTGTTTTTT

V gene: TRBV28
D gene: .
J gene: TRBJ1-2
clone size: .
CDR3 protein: CASRPLYYGYTF
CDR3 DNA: TGTGCCAGCAGGCCCCTGTATTATGGCTACACCTTC

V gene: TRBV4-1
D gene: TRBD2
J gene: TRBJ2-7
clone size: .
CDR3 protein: CASSQEDPSGVIMYF
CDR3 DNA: TGCGCCAGCAGCCAAGAGGATCCTAGCGGGGTAATCATGTACTTC

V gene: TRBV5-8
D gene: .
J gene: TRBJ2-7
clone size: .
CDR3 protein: CASSLAYEQYF
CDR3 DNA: TGTGCCAGCAGCTTGGCCTACGAGCAGTACTTC

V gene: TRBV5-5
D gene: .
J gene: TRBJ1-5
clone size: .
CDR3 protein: CASSLHKGNQPQHF
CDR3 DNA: TGTGCCAGCAGCTTGCACAAAGGCAATCAGCCCCAGCATTTT

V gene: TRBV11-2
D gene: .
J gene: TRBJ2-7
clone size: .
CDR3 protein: CASSEDGVQYF
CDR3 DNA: TGTGCCAGCAGCGAGGACGGGGTACAGTACTTC

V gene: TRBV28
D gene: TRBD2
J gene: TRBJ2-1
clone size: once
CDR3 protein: CASIPHSGGASEQFF
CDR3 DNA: TGTGCCAGCATTCCTCATAGCGGGGGGGCGAGCGAGCAGTTCTTC

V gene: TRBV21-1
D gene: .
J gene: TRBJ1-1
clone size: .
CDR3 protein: CASSKAPGQGHVEAFF
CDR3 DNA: TGTGCCAGCAGCAAAGCGCCAGGACAGGGACACGTTGAAGCTTTCTTT

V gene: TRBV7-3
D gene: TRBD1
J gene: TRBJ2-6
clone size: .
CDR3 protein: CASSPGQGAGANVLTF
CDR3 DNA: TGTGCCAGCAGCCCCGGACAGGGGGCGGGGGCCAACGTCCTGACTTTC

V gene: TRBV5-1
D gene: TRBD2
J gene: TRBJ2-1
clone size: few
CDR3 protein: CASSSSGSSYNEQFF
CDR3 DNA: TGCGCCAGCAGCTCTAGCGGGAGCTCCTACAATGAGCAGTTCTTC

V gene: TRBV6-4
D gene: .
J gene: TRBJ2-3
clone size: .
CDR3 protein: CASSPQGQPTDTQYF
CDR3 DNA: TGTGCCAGCAGTCCTCAAGGACAGCCCACAGATACGCAGTATTTT

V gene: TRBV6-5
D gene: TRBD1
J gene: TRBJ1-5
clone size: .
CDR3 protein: CASSLDRFNQPQHF
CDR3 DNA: TGTGCCAGCAGTTTGGACAGGTTCAATCAGCCCCAGCATTTT

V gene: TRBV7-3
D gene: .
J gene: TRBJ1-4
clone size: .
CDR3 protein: CASSRSVGEKLFF
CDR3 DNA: TGTGCCAGCAGTCGTTCCGTGGGGGAAAAACTGTTTTTT

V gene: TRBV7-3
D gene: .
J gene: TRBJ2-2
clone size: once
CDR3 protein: CASSLVGRLNTGELFF
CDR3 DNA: TGTGCCAGCAGCTTAGTAGGGCGGTTGAACACCGGGGAGCTGTTTTTT

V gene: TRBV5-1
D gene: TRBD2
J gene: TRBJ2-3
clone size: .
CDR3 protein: CASSLGAAGGVDTQYF
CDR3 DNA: TGCGCCAGCAGCTTGGGAGCTGCGGGGGGGGTAGATACGCAGTATTTT

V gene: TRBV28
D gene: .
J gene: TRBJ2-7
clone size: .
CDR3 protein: CASSLYPGPFLGYEQYF
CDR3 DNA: TGTGCCAGCAGTTTATATCCCGGACCTTTCCTGGGATACGAGCAGTACTTC

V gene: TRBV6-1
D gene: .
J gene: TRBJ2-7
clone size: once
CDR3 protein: CASSDWGQEGSPYEQYF
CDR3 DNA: TGTGCCAGCAGTGACTGGGGGCAGGAGGGATCCCCTTACGAGCAGTACTTC

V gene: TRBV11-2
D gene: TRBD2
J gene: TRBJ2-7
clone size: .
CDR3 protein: CASSLVVGTSYEQYF
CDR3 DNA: TGTGCCAGCAGCTTAGTAGTGGGGACTAGCTACGAGCAGTACTTC

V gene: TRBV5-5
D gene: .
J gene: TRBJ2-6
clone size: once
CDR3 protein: CASSLGPSGANVLTF
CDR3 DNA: TGTGCCAGCAGCCTTGGACCGTCTGGGGCCAACGTCCTGACTTTC

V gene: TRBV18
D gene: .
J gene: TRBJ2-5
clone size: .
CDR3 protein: CASSRYQETQYF
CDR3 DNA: TGTGCCAGCTCCCGATACCAAGAGACCCAGTACTTC

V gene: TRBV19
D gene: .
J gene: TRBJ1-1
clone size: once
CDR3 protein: CASSIWGGTEAFF
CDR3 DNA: TGTGCCAGTAGTATTTGGGGAGGCACTGAAGCTTTCTTT

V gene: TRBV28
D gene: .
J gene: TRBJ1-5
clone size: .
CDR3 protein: CASSFPRWGAGNQPQHF
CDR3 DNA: TGTGCCAGCAGTTTCCCCCGGTGGGGAGCTGGCAATCAGCCCCAGCATTTT

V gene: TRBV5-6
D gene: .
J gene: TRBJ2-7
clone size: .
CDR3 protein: CASSYRRAPYEQYF
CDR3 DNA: TGTGCCAGCAGCTACAGACGGGCGCCCTACGAGCAGTACTTC

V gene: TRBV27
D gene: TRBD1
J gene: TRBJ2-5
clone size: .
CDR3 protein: CASSLYSGQAWETQYF
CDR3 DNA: TGTGCCAGCAGTTTATATTCGGGACAGGCCTGGGAGACCCAGTACTTC